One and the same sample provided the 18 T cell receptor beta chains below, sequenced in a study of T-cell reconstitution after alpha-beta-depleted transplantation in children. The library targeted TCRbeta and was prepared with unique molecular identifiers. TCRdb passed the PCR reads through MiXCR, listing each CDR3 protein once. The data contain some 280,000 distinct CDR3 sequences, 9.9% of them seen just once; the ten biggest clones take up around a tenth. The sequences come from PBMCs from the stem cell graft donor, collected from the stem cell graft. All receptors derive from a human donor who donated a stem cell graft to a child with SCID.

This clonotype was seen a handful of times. CDR3 DNA sequence: TGTGCCAGCAGGCCCGGACTGACAGCTAACTATGGCTACACCTTC. This sequence encodes CASRPGLTANYGYTF. The genes are TRBV12-3 or TRBV12-4 and TRBJ1-2; tentatively, D is TRBD1 (5 bases). V dropped 6 bases and J dropped 0 bases, with 14 bases sitting between them. This CDR3 has 15 residues.

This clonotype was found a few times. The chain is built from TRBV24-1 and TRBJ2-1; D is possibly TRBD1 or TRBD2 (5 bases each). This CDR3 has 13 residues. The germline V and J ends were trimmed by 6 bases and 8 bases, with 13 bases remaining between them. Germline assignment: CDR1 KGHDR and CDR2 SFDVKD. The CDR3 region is CATSPGGLDEQFF. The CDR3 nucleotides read TGTGCCACCAGTCCTGGGGGTCTGGATGAGCAGTTCTTC.

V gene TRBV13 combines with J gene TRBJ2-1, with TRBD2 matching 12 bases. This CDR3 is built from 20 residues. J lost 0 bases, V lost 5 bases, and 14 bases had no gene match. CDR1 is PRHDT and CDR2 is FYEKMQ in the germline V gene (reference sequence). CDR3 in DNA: TGTGCCAGCAGCCTCTCTTCTAGCGGGGGGGTCGAAACCTCCTACAATGAGCAGTTCTTC. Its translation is CASSLSSSGGVETSYNEQFF.

CDR3 sequence reads: CASSYSGRTDTQYF. The CDR3 region has the DNA TGTGCCAGCAGTTACTCTGGCCGCACAGATACGCAGTATTTT. The rearrangement uses TRBV6-5 and TRBJ2-3; unclear D gene. V lost 0 bases and J lost 1, with 5 bases in between. CDR3 length: 14 amino acids. Germline-derived CDR1 and CDR2 are MNHEY and SVGAGI.

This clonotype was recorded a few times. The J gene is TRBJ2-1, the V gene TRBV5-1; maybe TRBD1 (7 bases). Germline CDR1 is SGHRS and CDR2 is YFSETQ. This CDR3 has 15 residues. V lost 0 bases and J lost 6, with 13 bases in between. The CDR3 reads CASSLVAGGLNEQFF. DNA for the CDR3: TGCGCCAGCAGCTTGGTGGCAGGGGGACTCAATGAGCAGTTCTTC.

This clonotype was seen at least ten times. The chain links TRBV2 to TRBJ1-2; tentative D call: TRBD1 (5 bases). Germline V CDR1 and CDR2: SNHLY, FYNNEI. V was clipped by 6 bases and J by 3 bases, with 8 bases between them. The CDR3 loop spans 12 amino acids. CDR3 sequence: CASRGDDYGYTF. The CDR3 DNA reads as TGTGCCAGCAGAGGGGATGACTATGGCTACACCTTC.

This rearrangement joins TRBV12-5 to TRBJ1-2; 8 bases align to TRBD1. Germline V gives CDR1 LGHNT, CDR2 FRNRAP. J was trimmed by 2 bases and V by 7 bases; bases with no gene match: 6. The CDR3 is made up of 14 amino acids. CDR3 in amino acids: CASAPDRDNYGYTF. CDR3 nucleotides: TGTGCTAGTGCCCCGGACAGGGACAACTATGGCTACACCTTC. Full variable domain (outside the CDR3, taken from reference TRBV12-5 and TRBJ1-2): DARVTQTPRHKVTEMGQEVTMRCQPILGHNTVFWYRQTMMQGLELLAYFRNRAPLDDSGMPKDRFSAEMPDATLATLKIQPSEPRDSAVYFCASAPDRDNYGYTFGSGTRLTVV.

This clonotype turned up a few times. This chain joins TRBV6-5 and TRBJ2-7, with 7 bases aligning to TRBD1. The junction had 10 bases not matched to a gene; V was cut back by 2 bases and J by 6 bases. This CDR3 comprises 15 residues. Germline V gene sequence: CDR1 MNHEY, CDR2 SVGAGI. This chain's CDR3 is CASSYGWVAGGEQYF. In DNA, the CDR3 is TGTGCCAGCAGTTACGGTTGGGTAGCAGGGGGCGAGCAGTACTTC.

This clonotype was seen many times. The CDR3 nucleotides are TGCAGTGCTAGAGAAGAGGCTGAGCAGTTCTTC. Its translation: CSAREEAEQFF. The chain joins TRBV20-1 to TRBJ2-1; no definite D call. This CDR3 is built from 11 residues. Per germline, CDR1 DFQATT and CDR2 SNEGSKA (reference sequence). Trimming shortened V by 0 bases and J by 9 bases, and 6 bases separated the two germline ends.

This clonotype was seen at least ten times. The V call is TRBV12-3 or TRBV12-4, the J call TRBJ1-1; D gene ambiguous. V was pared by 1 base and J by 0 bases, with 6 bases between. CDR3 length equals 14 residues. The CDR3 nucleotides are TGTGCCAGCAGTTTAGACAGCTTGAACACTGAAGCTTTCTTT. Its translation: CASSLDSLNTEAFF.

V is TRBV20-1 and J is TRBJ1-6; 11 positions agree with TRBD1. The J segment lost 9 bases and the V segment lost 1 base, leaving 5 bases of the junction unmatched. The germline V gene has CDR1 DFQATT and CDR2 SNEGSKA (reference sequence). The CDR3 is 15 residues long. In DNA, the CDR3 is TGCAGTGCTAGAGCGGGACAGGGGGATGTTTCACCCCTCCACTTT. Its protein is CSARAGQGDVSPLHF.

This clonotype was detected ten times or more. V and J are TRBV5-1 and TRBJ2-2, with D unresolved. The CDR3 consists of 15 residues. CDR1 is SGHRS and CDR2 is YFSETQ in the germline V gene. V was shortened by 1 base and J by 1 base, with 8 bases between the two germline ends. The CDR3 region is CASSLSRGNTGELFF. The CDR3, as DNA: TGCGCCAGCAGCTTGAGTCGTGGGAACACCGGGGAGCTGTTTTTT.

CDR3 in DNA: TGTGCCACCAGCAGAGTTCAGGGGGGGACCTACGAGCAGTACTTC. Its translation is CATSRVQGGTYEQYF. The rearrangement links TRBV15 to TRBJ2-7; D may be TRBD1 or TRBD2 (7 bases each). With 1 base removed from V and 2 bases from J, the gap between germline ends came to 12 bases. The CDR3 is 15 amino acids. The V gene's germline CDR1 is LNHNV and CDR2 YYDKDF (reference sequence).

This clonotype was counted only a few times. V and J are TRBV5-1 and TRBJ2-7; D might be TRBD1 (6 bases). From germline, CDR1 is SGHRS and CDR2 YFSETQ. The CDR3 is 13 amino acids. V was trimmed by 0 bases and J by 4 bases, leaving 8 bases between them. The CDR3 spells CASSLEGDYEQYF. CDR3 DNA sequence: TGCGCCAGCAGCTTGGAGGGGGATTACGAGCAGTACTTC.

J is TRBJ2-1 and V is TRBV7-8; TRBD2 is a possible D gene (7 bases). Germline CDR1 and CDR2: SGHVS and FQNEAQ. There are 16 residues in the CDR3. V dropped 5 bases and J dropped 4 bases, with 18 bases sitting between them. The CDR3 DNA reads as TGTGCCAGCAGCGTACCGGGGGGCGGTGGTTACAATGAGCAGTTCTTC. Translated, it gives CASSVPGGGGYNEQFF.

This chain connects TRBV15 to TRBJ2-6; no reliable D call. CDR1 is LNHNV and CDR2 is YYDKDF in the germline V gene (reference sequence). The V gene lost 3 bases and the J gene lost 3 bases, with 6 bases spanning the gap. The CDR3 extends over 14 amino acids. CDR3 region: CATSRGSGANVLTF. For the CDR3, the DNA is TGTGCCACCAGCAGGGGTAGTGGGGCCAACGTCCTGACTTTC.

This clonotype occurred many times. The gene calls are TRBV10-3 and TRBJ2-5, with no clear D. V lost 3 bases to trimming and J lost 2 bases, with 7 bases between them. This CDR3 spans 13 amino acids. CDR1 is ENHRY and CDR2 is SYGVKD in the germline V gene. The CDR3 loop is CAISEQRQETQYF. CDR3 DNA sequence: TGTGCCATCAGTGAACAGAGACAAGAGACCCAGTACTTC.

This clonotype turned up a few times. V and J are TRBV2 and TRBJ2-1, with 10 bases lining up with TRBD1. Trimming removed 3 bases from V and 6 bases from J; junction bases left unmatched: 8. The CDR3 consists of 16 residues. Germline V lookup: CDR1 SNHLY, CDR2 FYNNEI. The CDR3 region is CASSDLLGTGANEQFF. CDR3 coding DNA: TGTGCCAGCAGTGATTTATTGGGGACAGGGGCCAATGAGCAGTTCTTC.